This T cell receptor beta chain was documented in a study of vaccination effects on CD4 cells after COVID-19. Looking at the study overall: Post-vaccine sample collection fell at a median of 72 days after the second dose. Study results and caveats: At late timepoints after vaccination, vaccine- and infection-induced clones shrank markedly.

In the ViraFEST assay, antigen-specific CD4+ clonotypes were identified by expansion after peptide-pool stimulation. When around 10 days of culture had elapsed, CD4+ T cells were isolated. Participants were vaccinated with two doses of either the BNT162b2 or mRNA-1273 vaccine. The healthy vaccine recipients, who had no prior SARS-CoV-2 infection, showed negative nucleocapsid antibodies. A few million PBMC per well received about 9.8 IU/ml IL-2 and 8 to 10 ug/ml peptides in culture. On this clone itself: The antigen remains unidentified.

Sequenced by immunoSEQ multiplex PCR; TCRdb stores in-frame clones only, minus some. The sample has tens of thousands of clones, about 80% seen once. The CDR3 covers 16 residues. Germline CDR1 reads SGHTS; CDR2 reads YDEGEE. With 3 bases removed from V and 4 bases from J, the gap between germline ends came to 19 bases. The V gene is TRBV5-8, the J gene TRBJ1-2; D is possibly TRBD1 (6 bases). Material: CD4+ T cells from PBMCs cultured with HCoV-229E spike peptides, obtained after COVID-19 vaccination. This TCR was sampled from a human donor who received a COVID-19 vaccine. The CDR3 loop reads CASSSTKGTKAYGYTF. The CDR3, as DNA: TGTGCCAGCAGCTCGACAAAGGGGACAAAGGCCTATGGCTACACCTTC. Using reference TRBV5-8 and TRBJ1-2 for the parts outside the CDR3, the full variable domain is EAGVTQSPTHLIKTRGQQATLRCSPISGHTSVYWYQQALGLGLQFLLWYDEGEERNRGNFPPRFSGRQFPNYSSELNVNALELEDSALYLCASSSTKGTKAYGYTFGSGTRLTVV.